What follows is one T cell receptor beta chain and its context. This clone has only one observation. It lacks a known antigen. Base-call qualities are not available, and no considerably larger clone is one nucleotide away. CD8 naive samples consisted of CD45RO-negative cells that were positively selected for CCR7, yielding a CD45RA+CCR7+ population without TemRA cells. The donors were healthy, HIV-negative adults with no recently reported acute infections or vaccinations. Only Caucasian adults living in Nashville, Tennessee, USA were represented among the donors. After blood collection by leukapheresis, PBMCs were isolated using Ficoll-Histopaque density gradient centrifugation and then cryopreserved in the vapor phase of liquid nitrogen. Purity and quantity of every magnetically sorted T cell population were checked by analytical flow cytometry. Each sorted fraction had its genomic DNA isolated and then quantified by UV absorbance on a Nanodrop 2000c.

This record comes from a study of shared clonotypes between healthy human individuals (TCRdb year 2020). The study in broad terms: The cohort included three men and two women between 18 and 49 years of age. Per donor, three plates each were used for CD4 naive and CD4 memory, two for CD8 naive, and one for CD8 memory. Blood TCR repertoires of roughly five healthy adults were deeply sequenced to estimate repertoire size and the extent of clonotype sharing between individuals. Different laboratories and diverse techniques were used to prepare libraries and sequence TCR repertoires, to increase sequencing depth and limit assay-specific biases. Each donor's leukapheresis produced roughly between roughly 0.9 and 9 billion PBMCs. Results and caveats for the whole study, not just this receptor: The genetic and exposure-history diversity represented was limited by the small number of donors. Larger estimated clonotype richness was generally found for naive subsets than for memory subsets. Only blood was sampled, and tissue TCR repertoires likely differ from those in blood. Rarefaction of sorted-subset datasets indicated incomplete sequencing despite the large sequencing depth. Based on pairwise subsampling, the degree of clonotype sharing among donors was expected to be affected by sequencing depth. When a few donors were compared, the shared fraction of clonotypes was about 5.4% for naive CD4, roughly 3.3% for naive CD8, 2% to 2.5% for memory CD4, and around 0.4% for memory CD8. Clonotypes shared by all four sorted-subset donors showed higher generation probabilities than non-shared clonotypes.

The CDR3 has 14 amino acids, counting the end cysteine and phenylalanine. Of all the DNA, just the CDR3 is kept, 42 bases in frame from base 1. The V end loses 4 bases and the J end loses 8 bases, and a stretch of 19 bases separates them. CDR1 and CDR2, looked up from the germline V gene, are SGHTS and YDEGEE. Using the deep immunoSEQ assay, TCR CDR3 regions were amplified from genomic DNA by multiplex PCR. Extracted genomic DNA from each cell subset was distributed evenly across all wells of several immunoSEQ 96-well plates, and each plate was treated as a replicate. Each replicate PCR for sorted subsets received roughly 0.2 ug genomic DNA, equal to about 30,000 T cell genomes. Purified libraries were measured with a Qubit 3.0 fluorometer, size-checked on a Bioanalyzer 2100, and measured again with the KAPA Library Quantification kit. Every immunoSEQ 96-well plate was sequenced on a dedicated single-read 150-cycle Illumina NextSeq 550 flow cell. The study's processing was this. Because only junctional sequences without quality scores were contained in the immunoSEQ output, filtering matching that applied to full-length reads could not be performed. To assign V/J genes and CDR3, sequences were annotated against IMGT germline references using PyIR, a Python wrapper for IgBLAST v1.9. Any read was removed if the V/J assignment was weak (E-value above 1e-6), the CDR3 was missing, or the read contained stop codons, out-of-frame junctions, or ambiguous translated residues. A V3J clonotype was defined by an identical inferred V gene, J gene, and CDR3 amino acid sequence. To compute the percentage overlap between repertoires, the number of shared unique clonotypes was divided by the size of the smaller repertoire. Richness of each repertoire was evaluated using RTK rarefaction, the Chao1 estimator, and Recon v2.1 estimates of unobserved clonotypes. For all TCRbeta clonotypes obtained by the gDNA method from four donors, generation probabilities were computed with OLGA. Sourced from immuneACCESS, this table was stored by TCRdb with only in-frame sequences that have V and J called. A share of the clones is absent; for the studies checked, an unresolved V gene accounts for under half, and the remainder has no known explanation. For V, J and clone size, that table is used; D and trimming come from the DNA. This sample lists 700,000 to 950,000 clones; about 96% were detected once. Of the sample, over 0.2% falls within the top ten clones.

What was sequenced was naive CD8+ T cells sorted from blood. The cell subset or site label, as the study defines it: CD45RA+CCR7+. Rearrangement joined TRBV5-8 to TRBJ2-7; a tentative D match to TRBD2 spans 6 bases. The receptor was isolated from a young man in good health. Read as DNA, the sequence is TGTGCCAGCAGCCCAACAACACTCCGGGAGAAGCAGTACTTC. Translated, it gives CASSPTTLREKQYF. Joined to the reference TRBV5-8 and TRBJ2-7 proteins, this CDR3 gives the full variable domain: EAGVTQSPTHLIKTRGQQATLRCSPISGHTSVYWYQQALGLGLQFLLWYDEGEERNRGNFPPRFSGRQFPNYSSELNVNALELEDSALYLCASSPTTLREKQYFGPGTRLTVT.